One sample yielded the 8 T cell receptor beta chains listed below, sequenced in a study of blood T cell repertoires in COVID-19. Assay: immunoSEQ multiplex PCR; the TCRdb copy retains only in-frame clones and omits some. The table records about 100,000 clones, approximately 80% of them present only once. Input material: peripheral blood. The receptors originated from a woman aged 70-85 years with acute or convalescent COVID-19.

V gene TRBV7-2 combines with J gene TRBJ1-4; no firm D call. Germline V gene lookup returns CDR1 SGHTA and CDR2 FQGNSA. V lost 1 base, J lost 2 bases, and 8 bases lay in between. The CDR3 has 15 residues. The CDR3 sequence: CASSLDSNTNEKLFF. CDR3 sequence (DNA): TGTGCCAGCAGCTTAGACAGTAATACTAATGAAAAACTGTTTTTT.

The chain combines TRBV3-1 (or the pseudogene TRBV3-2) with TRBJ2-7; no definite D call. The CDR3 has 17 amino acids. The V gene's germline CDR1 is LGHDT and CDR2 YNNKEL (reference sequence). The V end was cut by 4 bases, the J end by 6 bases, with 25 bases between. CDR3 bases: TGTGCCAGCAGCCCTGACGTAGCAACGTTTGTTCTCATCGAGCAGTACTTC. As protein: CASSPDVATFVLIEQYF.

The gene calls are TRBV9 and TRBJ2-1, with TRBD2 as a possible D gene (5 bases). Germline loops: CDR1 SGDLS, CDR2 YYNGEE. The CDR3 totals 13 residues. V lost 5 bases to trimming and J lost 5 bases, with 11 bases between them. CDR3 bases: TGTGCCAGCAGTGCGCGGGTGGACAATGAGCAGTTCTTC. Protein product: CASSARVDNEQFF. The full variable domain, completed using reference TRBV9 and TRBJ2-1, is DSGVTQTPKHLITATGQRVTLRCSPRSGDLSVYWYQQSLDQGLQFLIQYYNGEERAKGNILERFSAQQFPDLHSELNLSSLELGDSALYFCASSARVDNEQFFGPGTRLTVL.

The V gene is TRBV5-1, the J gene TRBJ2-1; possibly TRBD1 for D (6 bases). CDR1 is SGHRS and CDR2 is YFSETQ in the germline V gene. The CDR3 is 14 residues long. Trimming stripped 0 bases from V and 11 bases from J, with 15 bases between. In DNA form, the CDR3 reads TGCGCCAGCAGCTTGGCCGGGCAGGGGTTGAAGCAGTTCTTC. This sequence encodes CASSLAGQGLKQFF.

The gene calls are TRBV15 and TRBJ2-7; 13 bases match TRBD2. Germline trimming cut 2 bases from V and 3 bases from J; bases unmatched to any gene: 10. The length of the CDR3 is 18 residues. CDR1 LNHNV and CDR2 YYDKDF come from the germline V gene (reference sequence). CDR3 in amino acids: CATSRKPGLAGNSYEQYF. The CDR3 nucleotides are TGTGCCACCAGCAGAAAACCGGGACTAGCGGGGAATAGCTACGAGCAGTACTTC.

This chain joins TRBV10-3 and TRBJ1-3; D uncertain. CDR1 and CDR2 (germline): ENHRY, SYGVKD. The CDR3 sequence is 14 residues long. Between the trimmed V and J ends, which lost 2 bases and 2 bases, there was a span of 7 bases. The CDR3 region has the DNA TGTGCCATCAGTGAGCTGGCAGCTGGAAACACCATATATTTT. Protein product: CAISELAAGNTIYF.

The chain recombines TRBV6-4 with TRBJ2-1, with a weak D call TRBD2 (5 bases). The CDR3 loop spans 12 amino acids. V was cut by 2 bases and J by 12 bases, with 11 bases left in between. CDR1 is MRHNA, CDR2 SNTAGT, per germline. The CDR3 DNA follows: TGTGCCAGCAGTGACCCTCGTGAGGGGCAGTTCTTC. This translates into CASSDPREGQFF.

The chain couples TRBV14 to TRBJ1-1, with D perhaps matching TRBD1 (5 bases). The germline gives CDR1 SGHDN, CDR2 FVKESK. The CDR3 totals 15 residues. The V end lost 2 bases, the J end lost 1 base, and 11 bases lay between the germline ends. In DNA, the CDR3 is TGTGCCAGCAGCCAATTTCGACAGCCGAACACTGAAGCTTTCTTT. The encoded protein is CASSQFRQPNTEAFF.